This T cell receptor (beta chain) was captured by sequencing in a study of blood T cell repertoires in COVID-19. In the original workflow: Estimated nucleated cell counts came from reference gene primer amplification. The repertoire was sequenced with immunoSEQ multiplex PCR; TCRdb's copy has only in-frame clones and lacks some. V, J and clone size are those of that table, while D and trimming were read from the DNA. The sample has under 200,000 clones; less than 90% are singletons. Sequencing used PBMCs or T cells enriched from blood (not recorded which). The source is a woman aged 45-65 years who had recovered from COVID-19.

In DNA form, the CDR3 reads TGTGCCAGCAGCTTAGAACTAGCGGAAGAGACCCAGTACTTC. Residues: CASSLELAEETQYF. This rearrangement joins TRBV7-2 to TRBJ2-5; 8 bases agree with TRBD2. With V trimmed by 1 base and J by 3 bases, 1 base remained unmatched. The CDR3 is 14 amino acids. Germline V gene data show CDR1 as SGHTA and CDR2 as FQGNSA.